The clone carrying this T cell receptor beta chain was picked up one time. Its antigen is currently unknown. The PCR made use of 60 Vbeta and 13 Jbeta primers. In the original analysis: A later analysis tallied approximately 78 million unique TCR beta chains, about 12 million of them shared. This table comes from immunoSEQ multiplex PCR, and its TCRdb copy is limited to in-frame clones, with some not included. V, J and clone size derive from that table, while D and trimming were established from the DNA sequence. The sample yields roughly 150,000 clones, approximately 83% seen once. The CDR3 runs 15 residues. The germline V gene has CDR1 ENHRY and CDR2 SYGVKD. The ends lost 4 bases at V and 3 bases at J; junction bases unmatched: 2. This entry comes from a study of cytomegalovirus exposure and HLA in healthy donors. Findings of the study overall: Reportedly, cytomegalovirus status was diagnosed with high sensitivity and specificity. Researchers reported that a few CMV-associated chains were confirmed in vitro as CMV antigen-specific. In an earlier analysis, most TCR beta V segments were productive about 87% or about 30% of the time.

V is TRBV10-3 and J is TRBJ1-4; the match to TRBD1 covers 10 bases. The clonotype was recovered from a male donor in good health and CMV-seronegative. The sequenced material came from PBMCs. The CDR3 here is CAISAGTGANEKLFF. CDR3 DNA: TGTGCCATCAGTGCCGGGACAGGGGCTAATGAAAAACTGTTTTTT.